The 24 T cell receptor beta chains below were found in one sample sequenced in a study of OX40 agonist ivuxolimab in advanced cancers. Assay: immunoSEQ multiplex PCR; the TCRdb copy retains only in-frame clones and omits some. The sample consists of some 64,000 clones, approximately 89% of them appearing once. The material sequenced was CD4+ or CD8+ T cells sorted from blood, taken in a trial of the OX40 agonist ivuxolimab. Receptors were obtained from an adult with an advanced solid tumor such as melanoma, head and neck, liver or kidney cancer.

This chain joins TRBV27 and TRBJ2-3, with a tentative D call TRBD1 (6 bases). V was pared by 2 bases and J by 2 bases, with 11 bases between. The length of the CDR3 is 15 residues. Germline V gene lookup returns CDR1 MNHEY and CDR2 SMNVEV (reference sequence). The chain's CDR3 is CASSLRGHPTDTQYF. The CDR3 DNA reads TGTGCCAGCAGTTTACGGGGACACCCCACAGATACGCAGTATTTT.

The chain links TRBV6-1 to TRBJ2-1, with D possibly being TRBD2 (5 bases). CDR3 length equals 15 residues. CDR1 MNHNS and CDR2 SASEGT come from the germline V gene. Trimming stripped 8 bases from V and 2 bases from J, with 16 bases between. CDR3 in DNA: TGTGCCAGCGGGGAGATGCCAGCGGCCTACAATGAGCAGTTCTTC. The encoded protein is CASGEMPAAYNEQFF.

The chain recombines TRBV19 with TRBJ1-1; D is perhaps TRBD1 (5 bases). V lost 3 bases to trimming and J lost 2 bases, with 10 bases between them. The CDR3 length is 14 residues. Germline lookup yields CDR1 LNHDA and CDR2 SQIVND (reference sequence). This chain's CDR3 is CASSIWQGNTEAFF. The CDR3 DNA reads as TGTGCCAGTAGTATCTGGCAGGGTAACACTGAAGCTTTCTTT.

This chain links TRBV6-1 with TRBJ2-7; D remains ambiguous. The ends were cut back, 1 base at V and 0 bases at J, with 7 bases in the middle. Looked up from germline, CDR1 is MNHNS and CDR2 is SASEGT. The CDR3 runs to 14 residues. In nucleotides, the CDR3 is TGTGCCAGCAGTGAAGGAGAAAGCTCCTACGAGCAGTACTTC. Translation gives CASSEGESSYEQYF.

J is TRBJ2-2 and V is TRBV11-2, with D possibly being TRBD2 (6 bases). The V end was cut by 6 bases, the J end by 0 bases, with 14 bases between. The germline gives CDR1 SGHAT, CDR2 FQNNGV. This CDR3 is built from 16 residues. CDR3 bases: TGTGCCAGCAGGTCCCACGGGACTGCGAACACCGGGGAGCTGTTTTTT. Its translation: CASRSHGTANTGELFF.

V gene TRBV7-9 combines with J gene TRBJ2-1; no firm D call. CDR3 size: 12 residues. Germline V gives CDR1 SEHNR, CDR2 FQNEAQ (reference sequence). V was clipped by 4 bases and J by 5 bases, with 6 bases between them. The CDR3 loop is CASSSNNNEQFF. Written as DNA, the CDR3 is TGTGCCAGCAGCTCAAATAACAATGAGCAGTTCTTC. The complete variable domain, with remaining parts taken from reference TRBV7-9 and TRBJ2-1, reads DTGVSQNPRHKITKRGQNVTFRCDPISEHNRLYWYRQTLGQGPEFLTYFQNEAQLEKSRLLSDRFSAERPKGSFSTLEIQRTEQGDSAMYLCASSSNNNEQFFGPGTRLTVL.

The CDR3: CASRRPGESEQYF. The CDR3 DNA follows: TGTGCCAGCAGACGACCTGGGGAAAGCGAGCAGTACTTC. V gene TRBV2 combines with J gene TRBJ2-7; D unresolved. V lost 6 bases and J lost 6, with 15 bases in between. Per germline, CDR1 SNHLY and CDR2 FYNNEI. This CDR3 contains 13 residues.

The J gene is TRBJ1-5, the V gene TRBV4-1; D is uncertain. The CDR3 is 15 amino acids. In germline, CDR1 is MGHRA, CDR2 YSYEKL. V dropped 4 bases and J dropped 4 bases, with 14 bases sitting between them. CDR3 loop: CASSLEGSGNQPQHF. The CDR3 DNA is TGCGCCAGCAGCCTCGAGGGTAGTGGAAATCAGCCCCAGCATTTT.

A single count supports this clone. This chain connects TRBV2 to TRBJ2-6; D call uncertain. This CDR3 is 16 amino acids long. CDR1 and CDR2 (germline): SNHLY, FYNNEI. The V and J ends lost 3 bases and 0 bases respectively, with 9 bases between them. In nucleotides, the CDR3 is TGTGCCAGCAGTGATGACGGAGCCTCTGGGGCCAACGTCCTGACTTTC. Its translation is CASSDDGASGANVLTF.

The chain couples TRBV6-6 to TRBJ1-1; D possibly corresponds to TRBD1 (5 bases). Germline V gene sequence: CDR1 MNHNY, CDR2 SVGAGI (reference sequence). The CDR3 runs to 14 residues. The V end was cut by 0 bases, the J end by 2 bases, with 7 bases between. The chain's CDR3 is CASSYSGTNTEAFF. The CDR3 DNA is TGTGCCAGCAGTTACTCCGGGACTAACACTGAAGCTTTCTTT.

This chain connects TRBV27 to TRBJ2-3, with 7 bases identical to TRBD2. This CDR3 spans 15 amino acids. Unmatched junction bases numbered 6, after V lost 2 bases and J lost 4 bases. From germline, CDR1 is MNHEY and CDR2 SMNVEV (reference sequence). This CDR3 reads CASSLDPAGADTQYF. The CDR3 nucleotides read TGTGCCAGCAGTTTAGATCCGGCGGGGGCAGATACGCAGTATTTT.

This clone was seen only once. The CDR3, as DNA: TGTGCCAGCAGCTTCTTTGGAAATGAGCAGTTCTTC. It encodes CASSFFGNEQFF. V gene TRBV13 combines with J gene TRBJ2-1, with unresolved D. The germline V gene encodes CDR1 PRHDT and CDR2 FYEKMQ (reference sequence). Trimming stripped 3 bases from V and 7 bases from J, with 7 bases between. The CDR3 consists of 12 residues. Supplemented by reference TRBV13 and TRBJ2-1, the full variable domain reads AAGVIQSPRHLIKEKRETATLKCYPIPRHDTVYWYQQGPGQDPQFLISFYEKMQSDKGSIPDRFSAQQFSDYHSELNMSSLELGDSALYFCASSFFGNEQFFGPGTRLTVL.

The chain combines TRBV30 with TRBJ1-5; D unresolved. The CDR3 sequence is 13 residues long. Trimming shortened V by 5 bases and J by 3 bases, and 11 bases separated the two germline ends. Germline lookup yields CDR1 GTSNPN and CDR2 SVGIG (reference sequence). The CDR3 region is CAWGRSDNQPQHF. CDR3 in DNA: TGTGCCTGGGGAAGGTCGGACAATCAGCCCCAGCATTTT.

This chain connects TRBV7-6 to TRBJ1-1; possibly TRBD1 for D (5 bases). Trimming stripped 5 bases from V and 1 base from J, with 14 bases between. CDR1 is SGHVS, CDR2 FNYEAQ, per germline. CDR3 length: 15 amino acids. Here the CDR3 reads CASSPGTLGNTEAFF. The CDR3 DNA reads as TGTGCCAGCAGCCCAGGGACGCTGGGGAACACTGAAGCTTTCTTT. Combining the CDR3 with reference TRBV7-6 and TRBJ1-1 gives the whole variable domain GAGVSQSPRYKVTKRGQDVALRCDPISGHVSLYWYRQALGQGPEFLTYFNYEAQQDKSGLPNDRFSAERPEGSISTLTIQRTEQRDSAMYRCASSPGTLGNTEAFFGQGTRLTVV.

The genes are TRBV6-5 and TRBJ2-2, with D possibly called TRBD1 or TRBD2 (5 bases each). This CDR3 has 16 residues. Germline V gives CDR1 MNHEY, CDR2 SVGAGI. V dropped 0 bases and J dropped 5 bases, with 13 bases sitting between them. CDR3 nucleotides: TGTGCCAGCAGTTACTCGATGGGACCTCAGACCGGGGAGCTGTTTTTT. It encodes CASSYSMGPQTGELFF.

This chain connects TRBV5-6 to TRBJ2-5, with 12 bases fitting TRBD2. V lost 5 bases to trimming and J lost 5 bases; unmatched junction nucleotides: 10. CDR1 is SGHDT and CDR2 is YYEEEE in the germline V gene. The CDR3 is 16 amino acids. The CDR3 here is CASRELAGGPPETQYF. In nucleotides, the CDR3 is TGTGCCAGCAGAGAGCTAGCGGGGGGGCCACCCGAGACCCAGTACTTC. Drawing the rest from reference TRBV5-6 and TRBJ2-5, the complete variable domain is DAGVTQSPTHLIKTRGQQVTLRCSPKSGHDTVSWYQQALGQGPQFIFQYYEEEERQRGNFPDRFSGHQFPNYSSELNVNALLLGDSALYLCASRELAGGPPETQYFGPGTRLLVL.

The V call is TRBV12-5, the J call TRBJ1-4; the D is unclear. V was cut by 1 base and J by 10 bases, with 19 bases left in between. The CDR3 extends over 16 amino acids. Germline assignment: CDR1 LGHNT and CDR2 FRNRAP. CDR3 bases: TGTGCTAGTGGTTTGGCACCCGACCGGGCGATGGGAAAACTGTTTTTT. Amino acids: CASGLAPDRAMGKLFF. Using reference TRBV12-5 and TRBJ1-4 for the parts outside the CDR3, the full variable domain is DARVTQTPRHKVTEMGQEVTMRCQPILGHNTVFWYRQTMMQGLELLAYFRNRAPLDDSGMPKDRFSAEMPDATLATLKIQPSEPRDSAVYFCASGLAPDRAMGKLFFGSGTQLSVL.

V gene TRBV5-4 combines with J gene TRBJ1-1; perhaps TRBD1 as D (6 bases). The germline CDR1 and CDR2 sequences are SGHNT and YYREEE (reference sequence). The CDR3 is 14 amino acids. The V gene lost 5 bases and the J gene lost 0 bases, with 11 bases spanning the gap. CDR3 region: CASRPTGMNTEAFF. For the CDR3, the DNA is TGTGCCAGCAGGCCAACAGGGATGAACACTGAAGCTTTCTTT.

The V call is TRBV30, the J call TRBJ2-1; D remains unclear. Deletions cut 3 bases from V and 6 bases from J, with 6 bases between. Germline V gene data show CDR1 as GTSNPN and CDR2 as SVGIG (reference sequence). The CDR3 contains 11 residues. The CDR3 sequence: CAWRGSNEQFF. In DNA form, the CDR3 reads TGTGCCTGGAGAGGTAGCAATGAGCAGTTCTTC.

The genes are TRBV5-6 and TRBJ2-3; 13 bases agree with TRBD2. From germline, CDR1 is SGHDT and CDR2 YYEEEE. V lost 3 bases and J lost 3; bases outside the gene matches: 4. The CDR3 loop spans 16 amino acids. The DNA of the CDR3 is TGTGCCAGCAGCTCCTGGACTAGCGGGAGAACAGATACGCAGTATTTT. Encoded protein: CASSSWTSGRTDTQYF.

V and J are TRBV4-1 and TRBJ2-7; D unclear. Germline V gene lookup returns CDR1 MGHRA and CDR2 YSYEKL. The CDR3 extends over 14 amino acids. Deletions cut 1 base from V and 6 bases from J, with 13 bases between. The CDR3 spells CASSQGQQPLEQYF. CDR3 DNA sequence: TGCGCCAGCAGCCAAGGCCAACAGCCTCTCGAGCAGTACTTC.

The rearrangement uses TRBV6-1 and TRBJ1-2; 7 bases map to TRBD1. The CDR3 is made up of 15 amino acids. The trim removed 1 base at V and 4 bases at J, leaving 6 bases unmatched. Germline V CDR1 and CDR2: MNHNS, SASEGT. The DNA of the CDR3 is TGTGCCAGCAGTGAAGGACAGGGTTGGGCCTATGGCTACACCTTC. As protein: CASSEGQGWAYGYTF.

The chain is built from TRBV5-1 and TRBJ2-7; TRBD2 agrees at 8 bases. CDR3 length: 14 amino acids. The V segment lost 1 base and the J segment 4 bases; nucleotides outside the gene matches: 4. Germline loops: CDR1 SGHRS, CDR2 YFSETQ. The CDR3 here is CASSLPGGDYEQYF. Written as DNA, the CDR3 is TGCGCCAGCAGCTTGCCCGGGGGGGATTACGAGCAGTACTTC.

The chain carries TRBV10-2 and TRBJ2-1, with no clear D. CDR1 and CDR2 (germline): WSHSY, SAAADI. The CDR3 is made up of 15 amino acids. The V gene lost 4 bases and the J gene lost 7 bases, with 17 bases spanning the gap. CDR3 protein: CASSADPPVVNEQFF. The CDR3 DNA reads as TGCGCCAGCAGTGCGGACCCCCCTGTCGTAAATGAGCAGTTCTTC.